This TCR beta chain was captured in a study of beta chain features in type 1 diabetes. General study results and limits: Shortening of TCRB CDR3s, moderate but significant, appeared in all four CD4+ subsets of Type 1 diabetes patients. VDJ junctions from patients with type 1 diabetes contained fewer insertions and more deletions.

Sequencing targeted expressed TCRB transcripts, as all isolated RNA had been reverse transcribed. The repertoire was sequenced with immunoSEQ multiplex PCR; TCRdb's copy has only in-frame clones and lacks some. The sample records about 270,000 clones, 14% being singletons. This CDR3 spans 15 amino acids. Looked up from germline, CDR1 is KGHSH and CDR2 is LQKENI. V was clipped by 3 bases and J by 1 base, with 7 bases between them. This clone has just a few counts. Its antigen remains unidentified. Isolation of CD4+ naive, central memory, regulatory and stem cell-like memory cells was achieved by sorting via CD45RO/CCR7/CD25/CD127/CD95/CD27.

The sequenced material came from naive CD4+ T cells from blood. This receptor was obtained from a man aged 25-40 years with type 1 diabetes. V usage is TRBV18 and J usage is TRBJ2-6; a possible D gene is TRBD1 (5 bases). The CDR3 reads CASSPDRSGANVLTF. CDR3 in DNA: TGTGCCAGCTCACCCGACAGATCTGGGGCCAACGTCCTGACTTTC.